A selection of T cell receptor beta chains follows, all from one sample in a study of brain T cells in children with intractable seizures. Clones were read by immunoSEQ multiplex PCR, and TCRdb kept only the in-frame ones, dropping some. The sample shows 110,000 or so clones, around 94% of them seen only once. Sequenced material: peripheral blood, taken at surgery. The receptors come from a boy in the first two years of life with hemimegalencephaly and intractable seizures. CDR3s include the opening cysteine and the closing phenylalanine or tryptophan. A D gene is named only where the DNA matches it firmly. Expanded clones get a size class; other rows say once, few or many, or leave the size out.

>.|TRBJ2-7|.|TRBV28
CASSLRDADEQYF
TGTGCCAGCAGTTTGCGGGACGCCGACGAGCAGTACTTC
>.|TRBJ2-3|.|TRBV10-3
CAISTDRTAQYF
TGTGCCATCAGCACTGACAGAACGGCGCAGTATTTT
>once|TRBJ2-1|TRBD2|TRBV7-3
CASSLRGLAGRNEQFF
TGTGCCAGCAGCTTAAGGGGACTAGCGGGGCGCAATGAGCAGTTCTTC
>once|TRBJ1-5|.|TRBV5-8
CASSFVGWVQPQHF
TGTGCCAGCAGCTTTGTGGGTTGGGTTCAGCCCCAGCATTTT
>.|TRBJ2-7|TRBD2|TRBV27
CASSLSAAGGSAPYEQYF
TGTGCCAGCAGTTTAAGCGCAGCGGGGGGCAGCGCTCCCTACGAGCAGTACTTC
>.|TRBJ1-2|TRBD1|TRBV27
CASSPSRQGTYGYTF
TGTGCCAGCAGTCCCTCCCGACAGGGAACCTATGGCTACACCTTC
>.|TRBJ2-1|.|TRBV4-2
CASSHTLGEQFF
TGTGCCAGCAGCCATACATTGGGTGAGCAGTTCTTC
>.|TRBJ1-2|.|TRBV30
CAWSGGNYGYTF
TGTGCCTGGAGTGGAGGGAACTATGGCTACACCTTC
>.|TRBJ2-2|TRBD1|TRBV29-1
CSVEPRDRNTGELFF
TGCAGCGTTGAACCCCGGGACAGAAACACCGGGGAGCTGTTTTTT
>.|TRBJ1-2|.|TRBV4-2
CASSPPGGDYGYTF
TGTGCCAGCAGCCCCCCGGGGGGGGACTATGGCTACACCTTC
>.|TRBJ2-7|.|TRBV7-6
CASSELLSSYEQYF
TGTGCCAGCAGTGAACTTTTAAGCTCCTACGAGCAGTACTTC
>.|TRBJ2-2|.|TRBV18
CASSPHTTGELFF
TGTGCCAGCTCACCACACACCACCGGGGAGCTGTTTTTT
>.|TRBJ1-1|TRBD1|TRBV29-1
CSVPKPRTGRWSTEAFF
TGCAGCGTTCCTAAGCCACGGACAGGGAGGTGGTCCACTGAAGCTTTCTTT
>.|TRBJ2-7|.|TRBV12-3/TRBV12-4
CASSLYRDEQYF
TGTGCCAGCAGTTTGTATAGGGACGAGCAGTACTTC
>.|TRBJ2-7|.|TRBV5-4
CASSLSVGRTYEQYF
TGTGCCAGCAGCCTCTCTGTTGGCAGGACCTACGAGCAGTACTTC
>.|TRBJ2-7|.|TRBV6-6
CASNNLASYEQYF
TGTGCCAGCAATAACCTAGCCTCCTACGAGCAGTACTTC
>once|TRBJ2-7|TRBD2|TRBV4-2
CASSAGLAGGGEQYF
TGTGCCAGCAGCGCCGGACTAGCGGGAGGGGGGGAGCAGTACTTC
>.|TRBJ1-1|.|TRBV27
CASSLVGLGGTEAFF
TGTGCCAGCAGTTTGGTAGGTCTGGGTGGCACTGAAGCTTTCTTT